Following are 16 T cell receptor beta chains from one sample sequenced in a study of T cells in Graves' hyperthyroidism and ophthalmopathy. TCR beta CDR3 region amplification was performed from RNA transcripts. The HTBI primer set was used in a first-round RT-PCR of the TCR CDR3. TCRdb re-called the multiplex PCR reads with MiXCR, one entry per CDR3 protein. The sample comprises under 500,000 distinct CDR3 sequences, over 13% of which are singletons, and 25% to 30% rests with the top ten. Sequenced material: blood. The receptors here all came from a man aged 50 to 59 with Graves' ophthalmopathy.

This chain uses TRBV27 with TRBJ2-1, with 9 bases fitting TRBD2. This CDR3 contains 15 residues. V shed 2 bases and J 7 bases; nucleotides not matched to a gene: 6. Germline assignment: CDR1 MNHEY and CDR2 SMNVEV (reference sequence). The CDR3 region is CASSLLAGGMNEQFF. In DNA form, the CDR3 reads TGTGCCAGCAGTTTACTTGCGGGAGGGATGAATGAGCAGTTCTTC.

This clonotype appeared many times. V gene TRBV3-1 combines with J gene TRBJ2-7; D is unclear. This CDR3 region has 13 residues. V dropped 5 bases and J dropped 1 base, with 9 bases sitting between them. Germline V gives CDR1 LGHDT, CDR2 YNNKEL (reference sequence). In nucleotides, the CDR3 is TGTGCCAGCAGCGTTGGTAGTTCCTACGAGCAGTACTTC. Translated: CASSVGSSYEQYF.

This clonotype was seen only a few times. The chain couples TRBV6-1 to TRBJ2-1; 7 bases map to TRBD2. This CDR3 has 15 residues. Germline V lookup: CDR1 MNHNS, CDR2 SASEGT. J lost 2 bases, V lost 6 bases, and 7 bases had no gene match. The CDR3 is CASSPTSDPYNEQFF. The CDR3 DNA sequence: TGTGCCAGCAGCCCTACTAGCGACCCCTACAATGAGCAGTTCTTC.

This clonotype was seen more than once but under ten times. The chain carries TRBV6-2 or TRBV6-3 and TRBJ2-5; D possibly uses TRBD1 or TRBD2 (5 bases each). CDR1 and CDR2 (germline): MNHEY, SVGEGT. The CDR3 contains 11 residues. The germline V and J ends were trimmed by 10 bases and 4 bases, with 10 bases remaining between them. The CDR3 here is CATLGGETQYF. The CDR3 DNA reads TGTGCCACCCTTGGGGGAGAGACCCAGTACTTC.

CDR3 DNA: TGTGCCAGCTTTTTCAGCTATGGCTACACCTTC. It codes for CASFFSYGYTF. The rearrangement links TRBV19 to TRBJ1-2; D remains unclear. V was clipped by 9 bases and J by 4 bases, with 9 bases between them. Germline V lookup: CDR1 LNHDA, CDR2 SQIVND (reference sequence). The CDR3 spans 11 residues.

Regarding this clonotype: A single base separates this from a much larger clone, so it may be a read error. The chain combines TRBV3-1 with TRBJ2-7, with D perhaps matching TRBD2 (6 bases). The CDR3 length is 15 residues. From germline, CDR1 is LGHDT and CDR2 YNNKEL (reference sequence). This chain's CDR3 is CASSQAPGGTYERYF. CDR3 coding DNA: TGTGCCAGCAGCCAAGCCCCCGGGGGTACCTACGAGCGGTACTTC.

This clonotype was picked up many times. The V and J genes are TRBV18 and TRBJ2-5; D call uncertain. This CDR3 has 12 amino acids. Looked up from germline, CDR1 is KGHSH and CDR2 is LQKENI. V lost 6 bases, J lost 3 bases, and 8 bases lay in between. The CDR3 loop reads CASSGIKETQYF. The CDR3 DNA sequence: TGTGCCAGCTCGGGTATCAAAGAGACCCAGTACTTC.

The J gene is TRBJ2-7, the V gene TRBV4-2; no firm D call. The germline CDR1 and CDR2 sequences are LGHNA and YNFKEQ. Deletions cut 3 bases from V and 4 bases from J, with 13 bases between. This CDR3 contains 14 residues. Here the CDR3 reads CASSQASDLYEQYF. CDR3 in DNA: TGTGCCAGCAGCCAGGCCTCGGACCTATACGAGCAGTACTTC.

This clonotype was found a few times. CDR3 sequence reads: CASSPRTPTTEAFF. For the CDR3, the DNA is TGTGCCAGCAGCCCCAGGACCCCCACCACAGAAGCTTTCTTT. V is TRBV6-1 and J is TRBJ1-1; the D is unclear. The CDR3 has 14 amino acids. Germline loops: CDR1 MNHNS, CDR2 SASEGT. V was trimmed by 6 bases and J by 8 bases, leaving 19 bases between them.

This clonotype was picked up many times. V usage is TRBV15 and J usage is TRBJ2-5; the match to TRBD2 covers 8 bases. The trim removed 0 bases at V and 5 bases at J, leaving 5 bases unmatched. The germline gives CDR1 LNHNV, CDR2 YYDKDF (reference sequence). The CDR3 extends over 15 amino acids. The CDR3 DNA is TGTGCCACCAGCAGAGATAACGGGGGGGGGGAGACCCAGTACTTC. Protein sequence: CATSRDNGGGETQYF.

This clonotype occurred many times. The chain employs TRBV30 and TRBJ1-5; D gene uncertain. The CDR3 has 13 amino acids. Between the trimmed V and J ends, which lost 0 bases and 4 bases, there was a span of 7 bases. CDR1 GTSNPN and CDR2 SVGIG come from the germline V gene (reference sequence). CDR3 nucleotide sequence: TGTGCCTGGAGTGTTGGTGTAAATCAGCCCCAGCATTTT. Translating it yields CAWSVGVNQPQHF.

This clonotype was found once. This chain uses TRBV12-3 or TRBV12-4 with TRBJ2-3, with 12 bases identical to TRBD2. The length of the CDR3 is 15 residues. Unmatched junction bases numbered 5, after V lost 6 bases and J lost 4 bases. CDR3 region: CASRRTSGISDTQYF. CDR3 bases: TGTGCCAGCAGAAGGACTAGCGGGATATCAGATACGCAGTATTTT.

About this clonotype itself: Since a much larger clone is just one base distant, this may be a read error. The rearrangement links TRBV20-1 to TRBJ1-1; the D gene is possibly TRBD1 (6 bases). The germline V gene has CDR1 DFQATT and CDR2 SNEGSKA (reference sequence). The CDR3 sequence is 13 residues long. The CDR3: CSARGRGDTGAFF. CDR3 DNA: TGCAGTGCTAGAGGCCGGGGGGACACTGGAGCTTTCTTT.

This sequence joins TRBV5-1 and TRBJ2-4; 9 positions match TRBD2. There are 16 residues in the CDR3. Germline CDR1 and CDR2: SGHRS and YFSETQ. V lost 0 bases and J lost 1; bases outside the gene matches: 2. CDR3 sequence: CASSLEAGGAKNIQYF. In DNA, the CDR3 is TGCGCCAGCAGCTTGGAGGCGGGAGGGGCCAAAAACATTCAGTACTTC.

The genes are TRBV29-1 and TRBJ2-7, with no clear D. CDR3 length equals 15 residues. Trimming took 3 bases from V and 2 from J, leaving 17 bases between them. Germline CDR1 SQVTM, CDR2 ANQGSEA. The CDR3: CSVDTPGYSPYEQYF. In DNA, the CDR3 is TGCAGCGTTGATACCCCCGGCTATTCGCCCTACGAGCAGTACTTC.

This clonotype was seen repeatedly, ten times or more. This chain links TRBV18 with TRBJ2-3; D is perhaps TRBD2 (6 bases). Germline V CDR1 and CDR2: KGHSH, LQKENI. The CDR3 runs 15 residues. V dropped 3 bases and J dropped 6 bases, with 16 bases sitting between them. In DNA, the CDR3 is TGTGCCAGCTCACCGGTACGGGAGCGCCGTGATACGCAGTATTTT. Its translation: CASSPVRERRDTQYF.